This T cell receptor beta chain was documented in a study of healthy donors' naive CD4 and CD8 T cells. Between the trimmed V and J ends, which lost 5 bases and 3 bases, there was a span of 15 bases. There are 14 residues in the CDR3. Germline-derived CDR1 and CDR2 are SQVTM and ANQGSEA. Sorting defined naive CD4+ as CD4+CD8-CD45RO-CD45RA+ and naive CD8+ as CD8+CD4-CD45RA+CD27bright. Starting from about 0.55 ug of total RNA, TCR libraries were made with linear amplification. TCRdb recomputed calls from the reads with MiXCR, one row per CDR3 protein. The data contain around 180,000 distinct CDR3 sequences, over 60% of them singletons.

The genes are TRBV29-1 and TRBJ2-3; D is tentatively TRBD1 or TRBD2 (5 bases each). The TCR originated in a pool of human donors in good health; the sample pools cells from several healthy donors. The sequenced sample was naive CD4+ and CD8+ T cells sorted from blood, pooled from several donors. CDR3 residues: CSVIGELDTDTQYF. The CDR3 nucleotides are TGCAGCGTTATAGGGGAGTTAGATACAGATACGCAGTATTTT.